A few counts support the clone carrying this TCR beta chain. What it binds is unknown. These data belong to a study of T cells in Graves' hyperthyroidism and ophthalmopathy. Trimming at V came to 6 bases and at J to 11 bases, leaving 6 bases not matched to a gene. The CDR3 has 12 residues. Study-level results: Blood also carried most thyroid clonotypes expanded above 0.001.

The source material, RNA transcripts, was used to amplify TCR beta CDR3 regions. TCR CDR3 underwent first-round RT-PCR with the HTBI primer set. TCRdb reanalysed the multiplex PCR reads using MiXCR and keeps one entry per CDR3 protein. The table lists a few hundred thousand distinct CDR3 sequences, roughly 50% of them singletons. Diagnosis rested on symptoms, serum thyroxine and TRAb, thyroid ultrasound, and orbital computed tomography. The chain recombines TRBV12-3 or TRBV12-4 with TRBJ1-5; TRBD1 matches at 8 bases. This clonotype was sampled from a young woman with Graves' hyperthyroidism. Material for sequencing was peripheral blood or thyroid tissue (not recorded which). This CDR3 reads CASRRDRQTQHF. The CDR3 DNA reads TGTGCCAGCAGAAGGGACAGGCAGACCCAGCATTTT.